The sequence of this TCR beta chain was determined in a study of blood T cell repertoires in COVID-19. Generated by immunoSEQ multiplex PCR, the TCRdb table keeps only in-frame clones and is missing some. Here the sample spans around 190,000 clones, 85% to 90% being singletons. The receptor comes from a woman in her fifties or sixties with acute or convalescent COVID-19. The sequenced sample consisted of peripheral blood.

CDR3 nucleotide sequence: TGTGCCAGCAGTAACAGTTTTTCCCAGCCCCAGCATTTT. Protein product: CASSNSFSQPQHF. This chain connects TRBV6-5 to TRBJ1-5; D is uncertain. This CDR3 region has 13 residues. V dropped 5 bases and J dropped 7 bases, with 12 bases sitting between them. Germline V gives CDR1 MNHEY, CDR2 SVGAGI.